A selection of T cell receptor beta chains follows, all from one sample in a study of cytomegalovirus exposure and HLA in healthy donors. Produced via immunoSEQ multiplex PCR; TCRdb's table is partial and in-frame only. The sample holds 200,000 to 250,000 clones, around 87% seen once. Sequencing was performed on PBMCs. These TCRs come from a woman between 18 and 29 years old in good health and CMV-seropositive. CDR3s include the opening cysteine and the closing phenylalanine or tryptophan. Each record gives: J gene, V gene, D gene, CDR3 protein. D genes are given only for firm matches.

TRBJ2-7,TRBV28,TRBD2,CASSRRTSGSYEQYF
TRBJ2-1,TRBV6-6,TRBD2,CASSTDSGSSYNEQFF
TRBJ1-1,TRBV7-9,-,CASSPLTGTNTEAFF
TRBJ2-7,TRBV4-1,TRBD1,CASSQRDSSYEQYF
TRBJ2-7,TRBV11-3,-,CASSRGGSSYEQYF
TRBJ2-7,TRBV27,TRBD2,CASSLRGSLAGGYEQYF
TRBJ2-5,TRBV5-1,-,CASSLRGSEETQYF
TRBJ1-5,TRBV27,TRBD1,CASSLSSGGGNQPQHF
TRBJ2-7,TRBV4-1,TRBD1,CASSRGQSYEQYF
TRBJ2-4,TRBV11-2,-,CASSLAGDLGVIQYF
TRBJ1-4,TRBV19,-,CASSIVTEANEKLFF
TRBJ2-1,TRBV5-1,TRBD1,CASSGTGTAYNEQFF
TRBJ2-7,TRBV19,TRBD2,CASSISSGMYEQYF
TRBJ2-1,TRBV30,-,CAWSVGTGDYNEQFF
TRBJ2-7,TRBV6-5,TRBD2,CASSPGLRYEQYF
TRBJ2-7,TRBV28,TRBD1,CASSYPLGQGGYEQYF
TRBJ2-1,TRBV25-1,TRBD2,CASMPSGRGYNEQFF
TRBJ2-7,TRBV6-5,-,CASSSSHGYEQYF
TRBJ2-3,TRBV27,-,CASTSLSDTQYF
TRBJ2-3,TRBV7-6,TRBD1,CASSLDGDRSTDTQYF
TRBJ2-1,TRBV2,-,CASSVRPNILANEQFF
TRBJ2-5,TRBV10-3,TRBD2,CAISEPAGGRGETQYF
TRBJ1-1,TRBV6-1,-,CASSPRQPNRGFF
TRBJ1-3,TRBV29-1,-,CSAGTGNTIYF
TRBJ1-5,TRBV6-5,-,CATAPYRIYQPQHF
TRBJ2-7,TRBV5-1,TRBD2,CASSGSGSGSREQYF
TRBJ1-4,TRBV28,-,CASSFAGLSEKLFF
TRBJ1-1,TRBV7-2,TRBD1,CASSGQGFEAFF
TRBJ2-2,TRBV28,TRBD1,CASTMDRGEPTGELFF
TRBJ2-7,TRBV27,-,CASSAKNRVWIQSSSYEQYF
TRBJ2-7,TRBV5-1,-,CASSLVQGRSYEQYF
TRBJ2-2,TRBV9,TRBD1,CASNNLISGTENTGELFF
TRBJ2-7,TRBV15,-,CATSRMRSGLGEQYF
TRBJ1-4,TRBV25-1,-,CASRNSPGKLFF
TRBJ1-2,TRBV6-5,-,CASSYTVSWGWYGYTF
TRBJ2-1,TRBV5-1,-,CASSLGEVGGREIF
TRBJ2-7,TRBV6-5,-,CASSYGDTYYEQYF
TRBJ1-3,TRBV15,-,CATSLRFEGNTIYF
TRBJ1-1,TRBV2,-,CASSDPGGSTEAFF
TRBJ1-2,TRBV29-1,TRBD1,CSVEDGTARYSGGYTF
TRBJ2-7,TRBV29-1,-,CSVEGMAEQYF
TRBJ2-7,TRBV10-3,-,CAIRSTGNEQYF